This record covers a single TCR beta chain. As yet, its antigen is unknown. This record belongs to a study of T cell repertoires in cytomegalovirus infection. The CDR3 covers 16 residues. Germline V gives CDR1 MNHEY, CDR2 SVGEGT. J was trimmed by 6 bases and V by 4 bases; bases with no gene match: 6. TCRdb re-called the reads through MiXCR, storing one row per CDR3 protein. The sample consists of 45,000 to 50,000 distinct CDR3 sequences, roughly 19% of them appearing once. Sequenced material: CD8+ T cells from cultured PBMCs, taken from culture after CMV antigen stimulation. The gene calls are TRBV6-2 or TRBV6-3 and TRBJ2-2; 12 nucleotides agree with TRBD2. This clonotype was obtained from a human donor in good health (CMV status not recorded). Some clones in this sample may be carry-over from other donors' samples. The DNA of the CDR3 is TGTGCCAGCAGTTCCATAACTAGCGGGAGGTCCGGGGAGCTGTTTTTT. It is translated as CASSSITSGRSGELFF.